The 10 T cell receptor beta chains below all came from one sample that was sequenced in a study of monozygotic twins with inflammatory bowel disease. TCRdb reanalyzed the 5' RACE reads, giving one entry per CDR3 protein sequence and no DNA. The sample has about 380,000 distinct CDR3 sequences. Sequencing input: blood. The source of these receptors is a human donor with ulcerative colitis or Crohn's disease, or a healthy co-twin of an affected twin (not recorded which).

This sequence joins TRBV7-2 and TRBJ2-3. The CDR3 loop spans 12 amino acids. Germline CDR1 SGHTA, CDR2 FQGNSA. This CDR3 reads CASRAGQLTQYF. Complete variable domain (other parts from reference TRBV7-2 and TRBJ2-3): GAGVSQSPSNKVTEKGKDVELRCDPISGHTALYWYRQSLGQGLEFLIYFQGNSAPDKSGLPSDRFSAERTGGSVSTLTIQRTQQEDSAVYLCASRAGQLTQYFGPGTRLTVL.

The V gene is TRBV24-1, the J gene TRBJ2-3; the D call of TRBD2 rests on TCRdb alone, since no DNA is present to check it. The CDR3 is 17 amino acids. Germline assignment: CDR1 KGHDR and CDR2 SFDVKD. CDR3 residues: CATSEAGRGLVTDTQYF.

V and J are TRBV20-1 and TRBJ1-2; TCRdb returns TRBD1, unconfirmable since there is no DNA. Germline CDR1 is DFQATT and CDR2 is SNEGSKA (reference sequence). CDR3 size: 14 residues. This CDR3 reads CSAYQGASNYGYTF.

The chain joins TRBV5-1 to TRBJ2-7; the D gene TCRdb calls, TRBD1, cannot be checked with no DNA. This CDR3 is 17 amino acids long. Germline-derived CDR1 and CDR2 are SGHRS and YFSETQ. The CDR3 loop is CASSLADRGRNSYEQYF.

V usage is TRBV7-2 and J usage is TRBJ2-1; lacking DNA, the TRBD1 call made by TCRdb goes unchecked. Germline values: CDR1 SGHTA, CDR2 FQGNSA. The CDR3 has 16 amino acids. CDR3 in amino acids: CASSVRGGGAYNEQFF.

V and J are TRBV12-3 or TRBV12-4 and TRBJ2-1. The CDR3 is made up of 14 amino acids. The CDR3 spells CASSLLVAYNEQFF.

The gene calls are TRBV19 and TRBJ1-6; TCRdb calls TRBD1, which cannot be checked without DNA. Germline CDR1 and CDR2: LNHDA and SQIVND (reference sequence). CDR3 length: 15 amino acids. CDR3 in amino acids: CASSIDRKGDSPLHF.

The chain joins TRBV5-5 to TRBJ1-5. The CDR3 loop spans 14 amino acids. Germline V gene sequence: CDR1 SGHKS, CDR2 YYEKEE (reference sequence). CDR3 region: CASSLETIGQPQHF.

The rearrangement uses TRBV2 and TRBJ1-5; TCRdb's D gene call, TRBD1, goes unchecked for lack of DNA. The CDR3 length is 15 residues. Germline V lookup: CDR1 SNHLY, CDR2 FYNNEI. The CDR3 protein is CATAKDRVGNQPQHF.

The V call is TRBV18, the J call TRBJ2-1; there is no DNA to check the TCRdb D call of TRBD1. This CDR3 is built from 15 residues. Germline CDR1 is KGHSH and CDR2 is LQKENI. The CDR3: CASSNGRGLNNEQFF. The whole variable domain, filled in from reference TRBV18 and TRBJ2-1, reads NAGVMQNPRHLVRRRGQEARLRCSPMKGHSHVYWYRQLPEEGLKFMVYLQKENIIDESGMPKERFSAEFPKEGPSILRIQQVVRGDSAAYFCASSNGRGLNNEQFFGPGTRLTVL.